Reported below is one T cell receptor beta chain. What it binds is unknown. The data were obtained in a study of T cell responses to AZD1222 COVID-19 vaccine. Overall study context: Recipients boosted at about 4 weeks or about 12 weeks are pooled.

Findings and caveats of the study: Donors were chiefly white British, with a greater number of females, and clonal diversity was perhaps underestimated. Sampling that yielded the repertoires occurred only after the peak T cell response.

The method was immunoSEQ multiplex PCR; TCRdb's version includes in-frame clones alone and lacks a portion of them. The sample carries 180,000 or so clones, about 93% recorded once. The sequence was obtained from an adult in good health. The sample was peripheral blood, taken on day 0 of AZD1222 vaccination.

This CDR3 is CAARSPFSGSDNEQFF. The CDR3 region has the DNA TGCGCCGCTCGCAGTCCTTTTAGCGGGAGTGACAATGAGCAGTTCTTC. This chain links TRBV4-1 with TRBJ2-1; 9 bases agree with TRBD2. This CDR3 contains 16 residues. Germline V gene sequence: CDR1 MGHRA, CDR2 YSYEKL. V lost 11 bases, J lost 5 bases, and 16 bases stayed unmatched.